This T cell receptor beta chain was found in a study of blood T cell repertoires in COVID-19. Study background: The cDNA or gDNA used as material had been derived from T cells, B-cell-depleted T cells, or PBMCs.

Original handling: Using reference gene primer amplification, nucleated cell counts were estimated. The method was immunoSEQ multiplex PCR; TCRdb's version includes in-frame clones alone and lacks a portion of them. That table supplies the V and J calls and clone size; D and trimming were determined from the DNA. The repertoire holds roughly 160,000 clones, approximately 90% seen once, with around 4% in the top ten. Per the germline V gene, CDR1 is SNHLY and CDR2 is FYNNEI. Trimming cost V 4 bases and J 5 bases, with 8 bases left between them. The CDR3 runs to 13 residues. The material sequenced was peripheral blood. This chain uses TRBV2 with TRBJ1-4; D perhaps matches TRBD1 (6 bases). This TCR was recovered from a woman aged 60-70 years who had recovered from COVID-19. CDR3 DNA: TGTGCCAGCAGTGTTCAGGGGAATGAAAAACTGTTTTTT. Translated, it gives CASSVQGNEKLFF.